These 10 T cell receptor beta chains came from one sample sequenced in a study of control samples from healthy donors and cancer patients. Clones were read by immunoSEQ multiplex PCR, and TCRdb kept only the in-frame ones, dropping some. The data hold some 120,000 clones, with 80% to 90% observed a single time. Sample: PBMCs. Every receptor here comes from a woman in her fifties or sixties with colorectal cancer.

The chain is built from TRBV30 and TRBJ2-5; D possibly corresponds to TRBD2 (7 bases). The CDR3 sequence is 16 residues long. The V gene's germline CDR1 is GTSNPN and CDR2 SVGIG (reference sequence). V gave up 0 bases and J gave up 5 bases, with 19 bases separating them. The DNA of the CDR3 is TGTGCCTGGAGTGTAGGAAGCCTGGGGGGGCACGAGACCCAGTACTTC. Protein sequence: CAWSVGSLGGHETQYF.

In this sample, this clone turned up once. V is TRBV7-3 and J is TRBJ2-6, with D possibly being TRBD1 (7 bases). This CDR3 spans 18 amino acids. The ends were cut back, 5 bases at V and 0 bases at J, with 17 bases in the middle. Germline V gene sequence: CDR1 SGHTA, CDR2 FQGTGA. The CDR3 DNA is TGTGCCAGCAGCCAGGGGGGAGCCCTTCTCTCTGGGGCCAACGTCCTGACTTTC. This encodes CASSQGGALLSGANVLTF.

This clone appeared once. The V and J genes are TRBV6-6 and TRBJ2-7, with TRBD2 identical over 9 bases. The CDR3 loop spans 16 amino acids. Germline trimming cut 10 bases from V and 0 bases from J; bases unmatched to any gene: 13. Per germline, CDR1 MNHNY and CDR2 SVGAGI (reference sequence). This chain's CDR3 is CATCAGLALSSYEQYF. As DNA, the CDR3 is TGTGCCACGTGCGCGGGACTAGCCCTCAGCTCCTACGAGCAGTACTTC.

The gene calls are TRBV14 and TRBJ2-3; TRBD2 matches at 8 bases. Trimming at V came to 2 bases and at J to 0 bases, leaving 10 bases not matched to a gene. The CDR3 has 18 amino acids. Germline V CDR1 and CDR2: SGHDN, FVKESK. As DNA, the CDR3 is TGTGCCAGCAGCCAACTACTCCCGGGAGGGTGGAGCACAGATACGCAGTATTTT. Protein: CASSQLLPGGWSTDTQYF.

This clone has a single count. The chain links TRBV27 to TRBJ1-5; no clear D. Deletions cut 2 bases from V and 3 bases from J, with 11 bases between. This CDR3 is built from 15 residues. CDR1 is MNHEY and CDR2 is SMNVEV in the germline V gene (reference sequence). CDR3: CASSLAGRINQPQHF. The DNA for the CDR3 is TGTGCCAGCAGTTTAGCGGGTCGGATCAATCAGCCCCAGCATTTT.

This clone was picked up one time. The rearrangement links TRBV7-6 to TRBJ1-3; D is possibly TRBD1 (6 bases). Germline V gene data show CDR1 as SGHVS and CDR2 as FNYEAQ. V was clipped by 0 bases and J by 10 bases, with 10 bases between them. The CDR3 has 13 amino acids. This CDR3 is CASSLAQGRTIYF. CDR3 DNA: TGTGCCAGCAGCTTAGCCCAGGGGCGGACCATATATTTT.

The chain links TRBV6-6 to TRBJ2-1; maybe TRBD2 (6 bases). Germline V gene sequence: CDR1 MNHNY, CDR2 SVGAGI (reference sequence). V was trimmed by 6 bases and J by 2 bases, leaving 11 bases between them. CDR3 length: 14 residues. The CDR3 sequence: CASRTRGAYNEQFF. The CDR3 DNA reads as TGTGCCAGCAGGACTAGGGGCGCCTACAATGAGCAGTTCTTC.

The chain joins TRBV6-1 to TRBJ2-1, with D hard to call. There are 15 residues in the CDR3. V dropped 1 base and J dropped 1 base, with 8 bases sitting between them. Germline CDR1 is MNHNS and CDR2 is SASEGT. The CDR3 is CASSEGPGSYNEQFF. CDR3 coding DNA: TGTGCCAGCAGTGAAGGCCCGGGTTCCTACAATGAGCAGTTCTTC.

The genes are TRBV6-5 and TRBJ2-1; maybe TRBD2 (5 bases). CDR1 is MNHEY, CDR2 SVGAGI, per germline. The CDR3 is made up of 15 amino acids. V was cut by 4 bases and J by 9 bases, with 19 bases left in between. The CDR3 protein is CASSSTRSGGSEQFF. In nucleotides, the CDR3 is TGTGCCAGCAGTTCAACTAGATCCGGCGGCAGTGAGCAGTTCTTC.

The CDR3 DNA is TGTGCCAGCAGTCTAACCGGGACAGGGCACGAAAAACTGTTTTTT. Translating gives CASSLTGTGHEKLFF. The rearrangement joins TRBV3-1 (or the pseudogene TRBV3-2) to TRBJ1-4; 9 bases are a match to TRBD1. This CDR3 region has 15 residues. The germline gives CDR1 LGHDT, CDR2 YNNKEL (reference sequence). Trimming took 6 bases from V and 8 from J; bases not matched to a gene: 10.